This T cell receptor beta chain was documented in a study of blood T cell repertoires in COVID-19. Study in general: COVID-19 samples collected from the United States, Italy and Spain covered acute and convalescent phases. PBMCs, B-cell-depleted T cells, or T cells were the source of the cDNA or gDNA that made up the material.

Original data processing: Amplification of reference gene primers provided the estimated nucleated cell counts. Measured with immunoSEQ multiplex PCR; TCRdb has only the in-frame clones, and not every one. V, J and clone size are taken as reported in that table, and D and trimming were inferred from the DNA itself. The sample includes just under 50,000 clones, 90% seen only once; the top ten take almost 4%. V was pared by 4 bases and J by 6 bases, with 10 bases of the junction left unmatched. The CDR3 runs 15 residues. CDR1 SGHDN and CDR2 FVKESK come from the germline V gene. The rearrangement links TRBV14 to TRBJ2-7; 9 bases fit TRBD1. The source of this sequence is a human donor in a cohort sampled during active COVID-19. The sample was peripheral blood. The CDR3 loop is CASSRLQGALSEQYF. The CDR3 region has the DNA TGTGCCAGCAGCCGACTACAGGGGGCCCTTAGCGAGCAGTACTTC.